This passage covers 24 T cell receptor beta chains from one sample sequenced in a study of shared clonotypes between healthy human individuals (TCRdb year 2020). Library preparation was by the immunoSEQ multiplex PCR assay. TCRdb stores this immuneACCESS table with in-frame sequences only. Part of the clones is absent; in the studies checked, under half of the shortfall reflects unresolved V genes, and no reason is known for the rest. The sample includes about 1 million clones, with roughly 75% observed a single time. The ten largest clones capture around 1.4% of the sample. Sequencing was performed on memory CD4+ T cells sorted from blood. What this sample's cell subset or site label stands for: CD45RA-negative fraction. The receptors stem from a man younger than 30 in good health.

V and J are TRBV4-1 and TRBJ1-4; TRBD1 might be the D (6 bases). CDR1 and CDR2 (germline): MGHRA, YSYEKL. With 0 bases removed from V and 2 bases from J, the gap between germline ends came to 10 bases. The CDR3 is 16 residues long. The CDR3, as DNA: TGCGCCAGCAGCCAAGATTCGGGGGCCACTAATGAAAAACTGTTTTTT. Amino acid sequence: CASSQDSGATNEKLFF.

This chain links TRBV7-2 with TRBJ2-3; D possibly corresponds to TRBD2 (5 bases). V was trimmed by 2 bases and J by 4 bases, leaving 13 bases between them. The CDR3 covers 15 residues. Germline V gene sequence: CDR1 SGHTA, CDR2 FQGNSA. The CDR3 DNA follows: TGTGCCAGCAGCTTACTGCGGACTCTCCCAGATACGCAGTATTTT. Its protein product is CASSLLRTLPDTQYF.

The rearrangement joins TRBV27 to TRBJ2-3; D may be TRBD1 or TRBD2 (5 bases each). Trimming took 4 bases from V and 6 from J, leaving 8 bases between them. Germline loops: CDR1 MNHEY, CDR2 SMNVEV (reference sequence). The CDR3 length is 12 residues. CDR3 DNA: TGTGCCAGCAGTTCTTGGGGGGATACGCAGTATTTT. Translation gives CASSSWGDTQYF.

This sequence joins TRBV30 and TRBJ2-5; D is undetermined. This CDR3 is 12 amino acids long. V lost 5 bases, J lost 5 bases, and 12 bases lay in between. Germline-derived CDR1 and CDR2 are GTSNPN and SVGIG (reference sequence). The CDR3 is CAWGYVSETQYF. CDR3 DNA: TGTGCCTGGGGGTACGTTAGTGAGACCCAGTACTTC.

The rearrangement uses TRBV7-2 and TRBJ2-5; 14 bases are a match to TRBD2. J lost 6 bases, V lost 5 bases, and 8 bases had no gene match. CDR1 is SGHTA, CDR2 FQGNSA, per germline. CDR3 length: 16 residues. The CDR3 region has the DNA TGTGCCAGCAGCCCCACGACTAGCGGGAGGGAAAAGACCCAGTACTTC. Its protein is CASSPTTSGREKTQYF.

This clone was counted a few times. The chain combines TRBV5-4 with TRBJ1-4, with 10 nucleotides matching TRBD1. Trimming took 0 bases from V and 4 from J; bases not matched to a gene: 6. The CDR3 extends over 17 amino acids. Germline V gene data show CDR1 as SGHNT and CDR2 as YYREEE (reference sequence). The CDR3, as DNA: TGTGCCAGCAGCTTGGATGGGACAGGGGCCCTTAATGAAAAACTGTTTTTT. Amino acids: CASSLDGTGALNEKLFF.

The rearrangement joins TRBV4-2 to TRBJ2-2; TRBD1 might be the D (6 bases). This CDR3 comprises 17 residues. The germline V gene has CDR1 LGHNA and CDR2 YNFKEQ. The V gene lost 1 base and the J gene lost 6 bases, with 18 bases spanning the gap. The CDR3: CASSQGIGTGQPGELFF. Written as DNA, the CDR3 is TGTGCCAGCAGCCAAGGTATTGGGACCGGACAGCCCGGGGAGCTGTTTTTT.

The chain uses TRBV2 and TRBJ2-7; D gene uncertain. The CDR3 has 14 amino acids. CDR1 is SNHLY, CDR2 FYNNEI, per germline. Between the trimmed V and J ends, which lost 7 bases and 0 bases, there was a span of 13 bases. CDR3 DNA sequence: TGTGCCAGCAAGCCTACCTACCTCTCCTACGAGCAGTACTTC. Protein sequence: CASKPTYLSYEQYF.

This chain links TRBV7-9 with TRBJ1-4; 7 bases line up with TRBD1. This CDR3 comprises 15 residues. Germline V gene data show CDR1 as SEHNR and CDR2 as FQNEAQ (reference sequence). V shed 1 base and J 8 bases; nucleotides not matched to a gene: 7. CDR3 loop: CASSLGQGQGEKLFF. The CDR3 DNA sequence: TGTGCCAGCAGCTTAGGACAGGGACAAGGAGAAAAACTGTTTTTT.

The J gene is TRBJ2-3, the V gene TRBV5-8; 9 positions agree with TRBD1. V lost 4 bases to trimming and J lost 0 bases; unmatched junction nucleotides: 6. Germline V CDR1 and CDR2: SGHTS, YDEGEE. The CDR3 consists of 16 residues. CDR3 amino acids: CASSLSGTGSTDTQYF. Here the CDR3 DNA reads TGTGCCAGCAGCCTTAGTGGGACAGGGAGCACAGATACGCAGTATTTT.

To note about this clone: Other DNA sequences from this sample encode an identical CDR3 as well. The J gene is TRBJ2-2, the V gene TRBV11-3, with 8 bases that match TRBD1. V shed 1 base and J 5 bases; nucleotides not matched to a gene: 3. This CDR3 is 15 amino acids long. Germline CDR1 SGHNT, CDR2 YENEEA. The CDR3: CASSLGRGRTGELFF. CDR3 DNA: TGTGCCAGCAGCTTAGGCAGGGGGCGGACCGGGGAGCTGTTTTTT.

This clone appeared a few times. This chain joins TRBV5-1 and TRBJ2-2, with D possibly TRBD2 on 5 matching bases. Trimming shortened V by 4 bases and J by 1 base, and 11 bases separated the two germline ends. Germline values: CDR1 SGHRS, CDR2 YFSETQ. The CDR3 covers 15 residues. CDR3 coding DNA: TGCGCCAGCAGCCCCGAGGCGGGGAACACCGGGGAGCTGTTTTTT. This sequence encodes CASSPEAGNTGELFF.

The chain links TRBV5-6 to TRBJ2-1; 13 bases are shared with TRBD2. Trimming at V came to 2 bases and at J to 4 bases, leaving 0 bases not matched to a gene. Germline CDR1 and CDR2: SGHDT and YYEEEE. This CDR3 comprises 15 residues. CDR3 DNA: TGTGCCAGCAGCTTACTAGCGGGGGGGTACAATGAGCAGTTCTTC. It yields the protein CASSLLAGGYNEQFF.

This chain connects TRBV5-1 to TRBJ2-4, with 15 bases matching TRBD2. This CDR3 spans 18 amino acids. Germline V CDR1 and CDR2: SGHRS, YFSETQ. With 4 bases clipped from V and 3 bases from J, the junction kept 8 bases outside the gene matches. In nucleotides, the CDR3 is TGCGCCAGCAGCCCGGGACTAGCGGGGGGCACCGTCAAAAACATTCAGTACTTC. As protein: CASSPGLAGGTVKNIQYF. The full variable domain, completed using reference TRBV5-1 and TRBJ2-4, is KAGVTQTPRYLIKTRGQQVTLSCSPISGHRSVSWYQQTPGQGLQFLFEYFSETQRNKGNFPGRFSGRQFSNSRSEMNVSTLELGDSALYLCASSPGLAGGTVKNIQYFGAGTRLSVL.

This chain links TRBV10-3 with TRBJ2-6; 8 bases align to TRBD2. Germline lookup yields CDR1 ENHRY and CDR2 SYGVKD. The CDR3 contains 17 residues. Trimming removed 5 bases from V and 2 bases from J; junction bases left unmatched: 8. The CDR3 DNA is TGTGCCATCAGTCCCACCTTCGGGGGGGCTGGGGCCAACGTCCTGACTTTC. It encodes CAISPTFGGAGANVLTF.

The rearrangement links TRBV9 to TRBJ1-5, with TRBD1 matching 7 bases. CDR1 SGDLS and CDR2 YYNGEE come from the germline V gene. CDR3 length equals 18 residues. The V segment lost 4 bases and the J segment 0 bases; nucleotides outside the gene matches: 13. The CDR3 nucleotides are TGTGCCAGCAGCCCCAGTGGGGGGGCAGGGGGTAGCAATCAGCCCCAGCATTTT. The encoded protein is CASSPSGGAGGSNQPQHF.

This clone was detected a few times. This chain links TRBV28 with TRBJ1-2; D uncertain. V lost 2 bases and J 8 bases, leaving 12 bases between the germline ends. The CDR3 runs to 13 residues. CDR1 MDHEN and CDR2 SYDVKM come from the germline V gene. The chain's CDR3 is CASSLQVEGGYTF. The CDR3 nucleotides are TGTGCCAGCAGTTTACAGGTGGAGGGCGGCTACACCTTC.

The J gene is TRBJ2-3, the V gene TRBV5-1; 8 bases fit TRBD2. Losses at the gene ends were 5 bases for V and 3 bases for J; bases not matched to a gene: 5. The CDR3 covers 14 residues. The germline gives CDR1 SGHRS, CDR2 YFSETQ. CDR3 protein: CASSRGGETDTQYF. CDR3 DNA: TGCGCCAGCAGTCGGGGGGGCGAGACAGATACGCAGTATTTT.

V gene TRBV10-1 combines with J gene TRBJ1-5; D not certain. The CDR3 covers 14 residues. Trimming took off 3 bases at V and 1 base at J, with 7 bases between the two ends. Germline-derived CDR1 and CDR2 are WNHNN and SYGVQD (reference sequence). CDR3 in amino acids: CASSDGSSNQPQHF. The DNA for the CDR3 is TGCGCCAGCAGTGATGGCAGCAGCAATCAGCCCCAGCATTTT.

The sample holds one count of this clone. CDR3 residues: CASSTGPYEQYF. In nucleotides, the CDR3 is TGTGCCAGCAGCACAGGGCCCTACGAGCAGTACTTC. This sequence joins TRBV11-2 and TRBJ2-7; perhaps TRBD1 as D (6 bases). The CDR3 runs 12 residues. Trimming removed 5 bases from V and 2 bases from J, with 7 bases in between. In germline, CDR1 is SGHAT, CDR2 FQNNGV. The entire variable domain, with the rest obtained from reference TRBV11-2 and TRBJ2-7, is as follows: EAGVAQSPRYKIIEKRQSVAFWCNPISGHATLYWYQQILGQGPKLLIQFQNNGVVDDSQLPKDRFSAERLKGVDSTLKIQPAKLEDSAVYLCASSTGPYEQYFGPGTRLTVT.

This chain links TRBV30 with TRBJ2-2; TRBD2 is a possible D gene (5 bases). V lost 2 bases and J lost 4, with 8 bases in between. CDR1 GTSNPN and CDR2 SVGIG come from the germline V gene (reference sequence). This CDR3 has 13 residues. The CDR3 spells CAWSLSGTGELFF. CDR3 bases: TGTGCCTGGAGTTTAAGCGGCACCGGGGAGCTGTTTTTT.

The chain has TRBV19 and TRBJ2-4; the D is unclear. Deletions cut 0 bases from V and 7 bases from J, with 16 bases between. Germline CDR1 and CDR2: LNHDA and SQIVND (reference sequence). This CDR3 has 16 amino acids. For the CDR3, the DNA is TGTGCCAGTAGTATAGATCTATCCAGTTTTGGTAACATTCAGTACTTC. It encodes CASSIDLSSFGNIQYF.

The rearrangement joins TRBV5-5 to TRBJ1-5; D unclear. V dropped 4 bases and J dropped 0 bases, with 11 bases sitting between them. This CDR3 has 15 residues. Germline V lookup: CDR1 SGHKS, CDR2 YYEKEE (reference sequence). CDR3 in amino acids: CASSRDYGSNQPQHF. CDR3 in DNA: TGTGCCAGCAGCAGGGATTATGGTAGCAATCAGCCCCAGCATTTT.

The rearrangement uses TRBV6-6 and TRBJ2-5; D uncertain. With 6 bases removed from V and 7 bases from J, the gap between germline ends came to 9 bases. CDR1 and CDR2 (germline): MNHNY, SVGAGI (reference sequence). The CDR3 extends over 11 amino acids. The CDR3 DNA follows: TGTGCCAGCAGCCCAGGCCTGACCCAGTACTTC. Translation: CASSPGLTQYF.